The source of this T cell receptor (beta chain) is a study of T cells in Graves' hyperthyroidism and ophthalmopathy. Trimming shortened V by 5 bases and J by 4 bases, and 20 bases separated the two germline ends. The CDR3 covers 16 residues. Germline CDR1 SGHAT, CDR2 FQDESV (reference sequence). Ten or more counts support this clonotype. The CDR3 regions of TCR beta were amplified from RNA transcripts. TCR CDR3 regions were first amplified by RT-PCR with HTBI primers. Each CDR3 protein is one row after TCRdb ran MiXCR on the multiplex PCR reads. The top ten clones hold 3% to 4% of a sample with around 350,000 distinct CDR3 sequences, under 20% of them seen once.

The chain is built from TRBV11-1 and TRBJ1-2; a weak D match, TRBD1 (6 bases). This sequence was found in a woman in her late teens or twenties with Graves' hyperthyroidism. The sequenced sample was blood. This chain's CDR3 is CASSPDTGQGIYGYTF. In nucleotides, the CDR3 is TGTGCCAGCAGCCCAGACACGGGACAAGGGATCTATGGCTACACCTTC.